These T cell receptor beta chains were read from a single sample in a study of blood T cell repertoires in COVID-19. This table comes from immunoSEQ multiplex PCR, and its TCRdb copy is limited to in-frame clones, with some not included. In the table there are over 200,000 clones, about 89% of which are singletons. Sequences were obtained from PBMCs or T cells enriched from blood (not recorded which). The source is a human donor in a cohort exposed to, infected with or recovered from COVID-19 (not recorded which). The donor label of this sample is uncertain. CDR3s include the opening cysteine and the closing phenylalanine or tryptophan. A D gene is named only where the DNA matches it firmly. The listing skips clone size in some rows; elsewhere it reads once, few, many or a size class.

>TRBJ1-3|.|TRBV14|.|16
TGTGCCAGCAGTCTACAGTCGGGATTCTCTGGAAACACCATATATTTT
CASSLQSGFSGNTIYF
>TRBJ1-2|once|TRBV29-1|TRBD1|13
TGCAGCGTCGGACAGGGATCCAACTATGGCTACACCTTC
CSVGQGSNYGYTF
>TRBJ2-2|.|TRBV4-3|TRBD2|18
TGCGCCAGCAGACAAGAAAAAGCGGGGGGTCCGAACACCGGGGAGCTGTTTTTT
CASRQEKAGGPNTGELFF
>TRBJ2-7|.|TRBV6-1|.|13
TGTGCCAGCAGTGAAATAGGAGCCTACGAGCAGTACTTC
CASSEIGAYEQYF
>TRBJ2-6|.|TRBV11-1|TRBD2|16
TGTGCCAGCAGCCAAAAAGCGGGGTCTGGGGCCAACGTCCTGACTTTC
CASSQKAGSGANVLTF
>TRBJ1-3|.|TRBV3-1/TRBV3-2|.|15
TGTGCCAGCAGCCAAGTAGGGAGCTCTGGAAACACCATATATTTT
CASSQVGSSGNTIYF
>TRBJ2-3|.|TRBV5-1|TRBD2|18
TGCGCCAGCAGCTTGAAGGATGCTAGCGGGGTAGACACAGATACGCAGTATTTT
CASSLKDASGVDTDTQYF
>TRBJ1-4|.|TRBV9|.|15
TGTGCCAGCGCCACTTCAGGGGTGTCTAATGAAAAACTGTTTTTT
CASATSGVSNEKLFF
>TRBJ1-1|.|TRBV6-5|TRBD1|13
TGTGCCAGCAGTTCCACCGGGACAGGGGTTGCTTTCTTT
CASSSTGTGVAFF
>TRBJ2-3|.|TRBV5-4|TRBD2|15
TGTGCCAGCAGCCGGACTAGCGGGGGAGGAGATACGCAGTATTTT
CASSRTSGGGDTQYF
>TRBJ2-7|.|TRBV29-1|TRBD2|13
TGCAGCGCTGGACTAGCGGGGGGCTACGAGCAGTACTTC
CSAGLAGGYEQYF